This T cell receptor beta chain originates from a study of shared clonotypes between healthy human individuals. A remark on this clone: Its target is unknown.

This CDR3 comprises 14 residues. The junction had 8 bases not matched to a gene; V was cut back by 6 bases and J by 8 bases. Looked up from germline, CDR1 is WNHNN and CDR2 is SYGVQD (reference sequence). General observations from the study: Memory subsets generally showed lower estimated richness than naive subsets.

Deep-level settings were used for running the assay. This table comes from immunoSEQ multiplex PCR, and its TCRdb copy is limited to in-frame clones, with some not included. The sample shows some 2,100,000 clones, about 94% of them seen only once. All the donors were Caucasian adults who lived in Nashville, Tennessee. The receptor comes from a man between 18 and 35 years old in good health. V gene TRBV10-1 combines with J gene TRBJ2-1; 9 nucleotides line up with TRBD1. The sample taken for sequencing was naive CD4+ T cells sorted from blood. Subset described: CD45RA+ positively selected. DNA of the CDR3: TGCGCCAGCAGCGATACAGGGGGCAGCGATGAGCAGTTCTTC. It encodes CASSDTGGSDEQFF.